Listed below are T cell receptor beta chains from one sample, sequenced in a study of OX40 agonist ivuxolimab in advanced cancers. Generated by immunoSEQ multiplex PCR, the TCRdb table keeps only in-frame clones and is missing some. The sample has 55,000 to 90,000 clones, 88% seen once. The source material was CD4+ or CD8+ T cells sorted from blood, sampled in a trial of the OX40 agonist ivuxolimab. These TCRs come from an adult with an advanced solid tumor such as melanoma, head and neck, liver or kidney cancer. Each CDR3 is given without its conserved first and last residue.

J gene: TRBJ2-1; V gene: TRBV5-1; CDR3 protein: ASSLPRPISSEQF
J gene: TRBJ1-2; V gene: TRBV29-1; CDR3 protein: SVETEGGYT
J gene: TRBJ2-1; V gene: TRBV4-2; CDR3 protein: ASSQERDYYNEQF
J gene: TRBJ1-1; V gene: TRBV2; CDR3 protein: ASRNRVTEAF
J gene: TRBJ2-7; V gene: TRBV27; CDR3 protein: ASSRQGSSYEQY
J gene: TRBJ1-1; V gene: TRBV5-1; CDR3 protein: ASSLIQGANTEAF
J gene: TRBJ2-5; V gene: TRBV7-3; CDR3 protein: ASSADIKETQY
J gene: TRBJ1-4; V gene: TRBV28; CDR3 protein: ASSNRGTNEKLF
J gene: TRBJ2-3; V gene: TRBV11-3; CDR3 protein: ASSEPPATRTDTQY
J gene: TRBJ1-2; V gene: TRBV6-6; CDR3 protein: ASRPQGHPLGYT
J gene: TRBJ1-5; V gene: TRBV5-6; CDR3 protein: ASSLRGGQNIRH
J gene: TRBJ2-7; V gene: TRBV20-1; CDR3 protein: SARAEEQY
J gene: TRBJ2-1; V gene: TRBV7-2; CDR3 protein: ASSFFGNEQF
J gene: TRBJ1-1; V gene: TRBV30; CDR3 protein: AWSARDRGRDTEAF
J gene: TRBJ2-3; V gene: TRBV4-2; CDR3 protein: ASSQENGLAITDTQY
J gene: TRBJ2-1; V gene: TRBV19; CDR3 protein: ASSTSGAYNEQF
J gene: TRBJ2-7; V gene: TRBV6-5; CDR3 protein: ASKGLGTYEQY
J gene: TRBJ1-3; V gene: TRBV14; CDR3 protein: ASSQGNTIY
J gene: TRBJ2-7; V gene: TRBV10-3; CDR3 protein: AISESVGLAGGEQY
J gene: TRBJ1-3; V gene: TRBV2; CDR3 protein: ASSEALGSGNTIY
J gene: TRBJ2-1; V gene: TRBV7-9; CDR3 protein: ASSFAGGKGLNEQF
J gene: TRBJ2-1; V gene: TRBV5-1; CDR3 protein: ASSLELFNEQF
J gene: TRBJ2-1; V gene: TRBV19; CDR3 protein: ASSIGPLGVYNEQF
J gene: TRBJ1-3; V gene: TRBV5-1; CDR3 protein: ASSLDGTGNTIY
J gene: TRBJ2-1; V gene: TRBV5-1; CDR3 protein: ASSLGQGPYNEQF
J gene: TRBJ2-3; V gene: TRBV19; CDR3 protein: ASSISGDTDTQY
J gene: TRBJ1-5; V gene: TRBV30; CDR3 protein: ACWTGDQPQH
J gene: TRBJ2-3; V gene: TRBV6-1; CDR3 protein: ASNREDADTQY
J gene: TRBJ2-7; V gene: TRBV9; CDR3 protein: ASSVVHTGEQY
J gene: TRBJ1-1; V gene: TRBV27; CDR3 protein: ASSPMGQTMNTEAF
J gene: TRBJ2-5; V gene: TRBV7-3; CDR3 protein: ASSLGPNQETQY
J gene: TRBJ2-1; V gene: TRBV4-2; CDR3 protein: ASSQGGLSSSYNEQF
J gene: TRBJ1-4; V gene: TRBV7-2; CDR3 protein: ASSSGTGDEKLF
J gene: TRBJ2-3; V gene: TRBV6-1; CDR3 protein: ASSEGPSGGPARQY
J gene: TRBJ2-5; V gene: TRBV4-2; CDR3 protein: ASSHPGGSQETQY
J gene: TRBJ2-1; V gene: TRBV18; CDR3 protein: ASHTSGGGLEQF
J gene: TRBJ2-5; V gene: TRBV19; CDR3 protein: ASSIVERPQETQY
J gene: TRBJ1-4; V gene: TRBV30; CDR3 protein: ACQKWGSSEKLF
J gene: TRBJ2-1; V gene: TRBV10-2; CDR3 protein: ASSDTSGSWNEQF
J gene: TRBJ2-5; V gene: TRBV7-6; CDR3 protein: ASSLAGGLETQY
J gene: TRBJ2-1; V gene: TRBV5-1; CDR3 protein: ASSVGQSSYNEQF
J gene: TRBJ2-3; V gene: TRBV29-1; CDR3 protein: SVQPTDTQY
J gene: TRBJ2-2; V gene: TRBV11-2; CDR3 protein: ASSLSGSSGELF
J gene: TRBJ2-1; V gene: TRBV6-1; CDR3 protein: ASSEGGGVNEQF
J gene: TRBJ2-5; V gene: TRBV7-2; CDR3 protein: ASSPRPQETQY
J gene: TRBJ2-1; V gene: TRBV10-1; CDR3 protein: ASSESDIKTHNEQF
J gene: TRBJ2-7; V gene: TRBV2; CDR3 protein: ASSDPRDSYEQY